The TCR beta chain described here comes from a study of cytomegalovirus exposure and HLA in healthy donors (dated by TCRdb to about 2017). Notes on the research overall: According to an earlier analysis of 550 to 700 of the donors, about 190 million T cells yielded roughly 110 million unique TCR beta sequences and 276 Gb of sequence data. An early release covering over 500 HLA-typed donors comprised 250 to 350 gigabases of sequencing data and approximately 80 million unique TCR sequences. Of the 300 to 450 genotyped donors, over 80% were placed in the genetic ancestry cluster associated with self-reported Caucasian donors. The study aimed to test whether signatures of past pathogen exposure could be identified by cataloging public T cell receptors. The study used immunosequencing to profile the T cell repertoires of under 700 subjects and linked those repertoires to cytomegalovirus serostatus. Besides the first cohort of roughly 700 subjects, a separate validation cohort made up of over 100 different subjects was used. High-throughput TCR immunosequencing, statistical association of individual TCRs with disease status, and machine learning were combined to predict cytomegalovirus infection status. In a later analysis, previously published TCR beta repertoires from 500 to 750 donors were re-analyzed and high-resolution HLA genotyping was added so that TCR occurrence patterns could be studied. Rather than drawing on any new phenotypic data, the later analysis identified candidate immune exposures from TCR beta sequences and the way those sequences occurred across donors. An earlier analysis of several hundred of the donors used high-throughput TCR beta sequencing to judge whether each TCR beta V gene segment behaved as functional or pseudogenic. Alongside the repertoire data, information on donor age, sex, ethnicity and CMV serostatus was compiled. A later genetic analysis took genome-wide SNP genotypes for 398 of the 666 donors and used that subset as a discovery cohort. All discovery cohort repertoires had been generated on a single sequencing platform. HLA typing included class I and class II loci at four-digit resolution. Typing coverage differed by locus: A, B, C, DRB1 and DQB1 were typed in about 620-640 donors, DQA1 in 500 to 550, DPA1 in approximately 600, and DPB1 in 450 to 490. Because of strong linkage in the cohort, 5 or 6 DR-DQ haplotypes were treated as single units for association and clustering. Among some 400 genotyped donors of the cohort, an average of around 250,000 unique TCR beta nucleotide sequences was sequenced per donor, of which about 18% were non-productive. The paper's findings and limits, for the study overall: A later analysis associated about 18,000 TCR beta sequences with specific HLA alleles at a false discovery rate of 0.05. For the cohort, immune exposure information was limited to CMV serostatus. This cohort had only TCR beta chains sequenced, and the lack of alpha or paired-chain data limited which features could be detected. Most CMV-associated TCR beta chains appeared to be HLA-restricted in a later analysis, and the HLA associations seemed to be driven largely by CMV exposure. In a later analysis, several top co-occurrence clusters were reported to appear linked to parvovirus B19, influenza, CMV and Epstein-Barr virus. The classifier was reported to diagnose cytomegalovirus status with high specificity and sensitivity in both the original and validation cohorts. A further reported finding was that TCR beta sequences accurately predicted the HLA-A and HLA-B alleles for most subjects in the first cohort. According to a later analysis, TCR association rates differed among HLA loci, with DRB1 alleles showing the most associated TCRs and HLA-C alleles showing the fewest. In a later genetic analysis, a missense DCLRE1C variant was associated with V-gene and J-gene trimming of TCR beta chains, and the association was replicated in an independent cohort. Across donors, most TCR sequences were observed very rarely, whereas some public TCRs were present in many individuals. When HLA alleles, especially DR and DQ, strongly co-occurred, attributing TCR associations to individual alleles was difficult. A later genetic analysis reported fewer N-insertions in productive TCRs among donors in an Asian-associated ancestry cluster than the roughly 620-donor mean. Linkage disequilibrium might explain the correlated functional status among segregating V segments, but an unknown experimental factor could not be ruled out. Over 15 rarely observed V segments, including chromosome 9 orphons, were excluded from the earlier analysis of several hundred of the donors because counts were too low. A few of the identified cytomegalovirus-associated TCR beta chains were confirmed in vitro to be specific for cytomegalovirus antigens. An earlier analysis of several hundred of the donors showed that most TCR beta V segments appeared in productive rearrangements either about 87% or about 30% of the time, which broadly matched IMGT annotations. The study listed 164 TCR beta chains as associated with cytomegalovirus. According to the authors, the approach could potentially be generalized to other disease states and immunological phenotypes. HLA typing was unavailable for some donors at each locus, so association tests used only the typed subset. In a later analysis, HLA-associated TCR beta chains showed more clonal expansion and lower generation probabilities than non-associated chains that were equally common. Roughly uniform sequencing depth across donors was assumed in presence/absence analyses, although this assumption may not hold. The 87-base-pair reads could not distinguish some IMGT-functional V segments, including TRBV6-2 and TRBV6-3, so those segments were excluded. A cluster of highly shared sequence variants was judged likely to represent a technical artifact of the sequencing pipeline.

The cohort comprised fewer than 700 healthy bone marrow donors. Cohort members were all nominally healthy when sampled, although unrecorded immune exposures were likely present. The donor was CMV seropositive and was included in the group of 270 or so seropositive cohort members. Each donor provided a peripheral blood sample, and peripheral blood mononuclear cells were used for TCR beta sequencing. Genomic DNA extraction from the blood cell samples was performed with the Qiagen DNeasy Blood Extraction Kit. From cysteine to phenylalanine, the CDR3 is 15 amino acids long. Kept here is only the CDR3 DNA, which spans 45 bases and is read in frame from base 1. Per the germline V gene, MNHEY is the CDR1 and SVGAGI is the CDR2. V is pared back by 5 bases and J by 7 bases, with 18 bases lying between the germline termini. Remarks on this clone: It lacks a known antigen.

To prepare the library, the immunoSEQ multiplex PCR assay was applied. The multiplex PCR relied on a mix of 60 forward primers for TCR Vbeta segments and 13 reverse primers for TCR Jbeta segments. The CDR3 region of rearranged TCR beta genes was amplified from genomic DNA with a multiplex PCR assay. Amplified TCR beta libraries were sequenced as 87-base-pair reads on the Illumina HiSeq System. Concerning the study's data processing: In a later analysis, some 80 million unique TCR beta chains were counted across the roughly 670 repertoires, and roughly 10 million of these chains were shared by at least two donors. Raw reads were error-corrected and collapsed into unique sequences with a nearest-neighbor algorithm that merged closely related sequences to remove PCR and sequencing errors. CDR3 sequences were aligned to IMGT reference sequences to assign V, D and J gene segments. Each retained sequence needed at least a six-nucleotide match to both a V gene segment and a J gene segment. A rearrangement was called productive if the CDR3 had no stop codons and remained in frame with V and J, and every other rearrangement was called non-productive. CDR3 was defined by IMGT convention, running from the second conserved V-encoded cysteine to the conserved J-encoded phenylalanine. In an earlier analysis of just under 600 of the donors, sequences lacking an unambiguous match to a single V gene segment were excluded. In an earlier analysis of a few hundred of the donors, V segments were called functional above 56.7% productive rearrangements and were called segregating when the between-donor standard deviation exceeded 5%. A statistical classification framework was built for diagnosing cytomegalovirus status from the catalog of TCR beta chain sequences. In a later analysis, TCR nucleotide sequences were compared against IMGT/GENE-DB human TR gene sequences so that V and J genes could be assigned. In a later analysis, CDR3 sequences and most-parsimonious VDJ recombination scenarios were assigned using the TCRdist pipeline. In a later analysis, each TCR beta chain was defined by its CDR3 amino acid sequence together with its V-gene family, and reads without a unique V-gene family were excluded. To address suspected cross-contamination and a sequencing artifact, a later analysis removed roughly 640 highly shared, low-generation-probability nucleotide sequences. In a later analysis, a clonal expansion index for each public chain was calculated from normalized within-repertoire ranks of inferred template counts. In a later analysis, generation probabilities were computed with a VDJ recombination model fitted to out-of-frame rearrangements, and the resulting probabilities were checked against IGoR. A later analysis scored TCR-TCR, TCR-HLA and TCR-CMV co-occurrence with hypergeometric tests, applying a repertoire-size bias correction to TCR pairs. To estimate false discovery rates, a later analysis permuted the HLA or CMV assignments 20 times. In a later analysis, co-occurring TCRs were grouped using DBSCAN, and TCRdist sequence similarity was added for clustering within HLA-allele-positive subsets. For co-occurrence clustering, repertoires with fewer than 30,000 or more than 120,000 public chains were excluded, along with several repertoires with anomalous nucleotide sharing. TCRdb took this table from immuneACCESS and kept in-frame rearrangements with V and J called. Such tables lack part of the clones; where checked against another copy, unresolved V genes explain under half of the gap, and the rest is unexplained. V and J calls and clone size are copied from that table; D and trimming were computed from the DNA. The sample's clone listing holds about 200,000 clones. The top ten constitute about 1% of the sample.

Rearrangement joined TRBV6-5 to TRBJ1-5; TRBD1 is a weak D gene call, 6 bases matching. The sequence was obtained from a girl between 2 and 10 years old in good health and CMV-seropositive. The specimen was PBMCs. The CDR3 protein sequence reads: CASSPTGGGEQPQHF. The DNA sequence is as follows: TGTGCCAGCAGTCCTACCGGGGGGGGCGAGCAGCCCCAGCATTTT.